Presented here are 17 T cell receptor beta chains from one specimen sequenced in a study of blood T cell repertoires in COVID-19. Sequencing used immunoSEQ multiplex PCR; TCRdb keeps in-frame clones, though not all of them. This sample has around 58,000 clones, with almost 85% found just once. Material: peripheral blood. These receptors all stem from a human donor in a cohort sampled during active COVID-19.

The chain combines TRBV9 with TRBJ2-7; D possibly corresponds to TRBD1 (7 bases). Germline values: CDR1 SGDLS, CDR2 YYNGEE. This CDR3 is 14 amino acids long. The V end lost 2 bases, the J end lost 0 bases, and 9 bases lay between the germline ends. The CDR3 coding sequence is TGTGCCAGCAGCGTCCAGGGGGGCTCCTACGAGCAGTACTTC. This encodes CASSVQGGSYEQYF.

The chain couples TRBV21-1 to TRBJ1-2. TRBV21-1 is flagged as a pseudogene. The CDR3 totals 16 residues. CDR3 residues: CASPTGGRGINYGYTF. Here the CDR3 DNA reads TGTGCCAGCCCCACCGGGGGGCGGGGGATTAACTATGGCTACACCTTC.

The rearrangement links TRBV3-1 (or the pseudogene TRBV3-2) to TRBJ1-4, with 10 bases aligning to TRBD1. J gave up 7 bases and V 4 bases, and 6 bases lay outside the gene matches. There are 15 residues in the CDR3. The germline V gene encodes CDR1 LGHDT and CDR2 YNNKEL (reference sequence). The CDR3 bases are TGTGCCAGCAGCCCCCTAGGACAGGGGGTTGAAAAACTGTTTTTT. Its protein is CASSPLGQGVEKLFF.

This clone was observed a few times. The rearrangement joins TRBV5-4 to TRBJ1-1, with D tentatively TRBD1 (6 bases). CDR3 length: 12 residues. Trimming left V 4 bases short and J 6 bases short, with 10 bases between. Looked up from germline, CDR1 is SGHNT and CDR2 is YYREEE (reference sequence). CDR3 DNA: TGTGCCAGCAGCAGCGGACAGTCTGAAGCTTTCTTT. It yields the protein CASSSGQSEAFF.

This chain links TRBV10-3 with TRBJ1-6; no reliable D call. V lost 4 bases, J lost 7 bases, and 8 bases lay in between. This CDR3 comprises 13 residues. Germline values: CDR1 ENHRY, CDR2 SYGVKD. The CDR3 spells CAISGQYNSPLHF. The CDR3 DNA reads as TGTGCCATCAGTGGGCAGTACAATTCACCCCTCCACTTT.

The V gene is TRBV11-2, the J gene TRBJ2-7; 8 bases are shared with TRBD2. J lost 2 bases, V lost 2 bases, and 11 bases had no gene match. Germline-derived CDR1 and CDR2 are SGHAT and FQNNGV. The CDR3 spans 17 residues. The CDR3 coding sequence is TGTGCCAGCAGCTTAACTCACCAGAGCGGGAGAGCCTACGAGCAGTACTTC. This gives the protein CASSLTHQSGRAYEQYF.

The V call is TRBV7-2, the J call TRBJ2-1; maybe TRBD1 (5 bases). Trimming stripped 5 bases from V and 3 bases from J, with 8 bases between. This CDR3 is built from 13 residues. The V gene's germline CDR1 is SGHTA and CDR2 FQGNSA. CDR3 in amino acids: CASSGASYNEQFF. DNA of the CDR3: TGTGCCAGCAGCGGGGCCAGCTACAATGAGCAGTTCTTC.

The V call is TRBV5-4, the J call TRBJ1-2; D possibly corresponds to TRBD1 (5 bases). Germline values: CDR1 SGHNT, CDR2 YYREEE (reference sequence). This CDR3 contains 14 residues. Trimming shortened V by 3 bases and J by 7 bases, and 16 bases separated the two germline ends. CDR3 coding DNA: TGTGCCAGCAGCTGGGGCACTGGGGGGTCTGGCTACACCTTC. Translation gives CASSWGTGGSGYTF. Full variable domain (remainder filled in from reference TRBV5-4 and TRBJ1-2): ETGVTQSPTHLIKTRGQQVTLRCSSQSGHNTVSWYQQALGQGPQFIFQYYREEENGRGNFPPRFSGLQFPNYSSELNVNALELDDSALYLCASSWGTGGSGYTFGSGTRLTVV.

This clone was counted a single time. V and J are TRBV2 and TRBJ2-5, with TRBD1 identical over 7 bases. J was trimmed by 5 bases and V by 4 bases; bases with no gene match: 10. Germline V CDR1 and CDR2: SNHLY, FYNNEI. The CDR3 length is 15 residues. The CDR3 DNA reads TGTGCCAGCAGTGCCCGCGGCAGGGGGATCGAGACCCAGTACTTC. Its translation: CASSARGRGIETQYF.

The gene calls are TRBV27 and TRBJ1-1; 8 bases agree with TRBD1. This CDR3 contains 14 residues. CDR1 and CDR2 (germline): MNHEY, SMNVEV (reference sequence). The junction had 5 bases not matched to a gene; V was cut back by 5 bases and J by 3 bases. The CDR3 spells CASSLGQVHTEAFF. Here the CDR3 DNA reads TGTGCCAGCAGTCTGGGACAGGTTCACACTGAAGCTTTCTTT.

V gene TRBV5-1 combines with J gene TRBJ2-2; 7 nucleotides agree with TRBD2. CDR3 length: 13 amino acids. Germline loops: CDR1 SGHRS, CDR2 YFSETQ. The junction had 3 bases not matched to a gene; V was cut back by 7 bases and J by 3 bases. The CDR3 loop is CASSGRDTGELFF. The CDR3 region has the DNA TGCGCCAGCTCAGGGAGGGACACCGGGGAGCTGTTTTTT.

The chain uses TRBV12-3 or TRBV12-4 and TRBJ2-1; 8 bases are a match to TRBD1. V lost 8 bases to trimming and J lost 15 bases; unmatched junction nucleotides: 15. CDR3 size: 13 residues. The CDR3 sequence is CASGPHAQGAVFF. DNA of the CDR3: TGTGCCAGCGGCCCGCACGCCCAGGGGGCCGTGTTCTTC.

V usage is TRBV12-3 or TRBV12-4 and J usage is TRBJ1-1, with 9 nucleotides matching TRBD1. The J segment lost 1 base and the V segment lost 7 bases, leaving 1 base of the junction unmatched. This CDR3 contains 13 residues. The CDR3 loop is CASKTGGNTEAFF. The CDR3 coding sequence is TGTGCCAGCAAGACAGGGGGGAACACTGAAGCTTTCTTT.

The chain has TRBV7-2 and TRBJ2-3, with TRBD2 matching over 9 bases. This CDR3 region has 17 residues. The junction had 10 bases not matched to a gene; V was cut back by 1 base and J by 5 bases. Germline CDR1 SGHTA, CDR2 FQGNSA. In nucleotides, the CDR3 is TGTGCCAGCAGCTTAGTGGTTAGCGGGGGAACCAGAGATACGCAGTATTTT. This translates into CASSLVVSGGTRDTQYF.

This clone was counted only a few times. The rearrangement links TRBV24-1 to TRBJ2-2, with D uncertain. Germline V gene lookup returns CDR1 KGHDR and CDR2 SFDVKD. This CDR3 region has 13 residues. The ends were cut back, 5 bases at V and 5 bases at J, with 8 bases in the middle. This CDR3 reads CATSALTTGELFF. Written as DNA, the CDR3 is TGTGCCACCAGTGCGCTAACTACCGGGGAGCTGTTTTTT.

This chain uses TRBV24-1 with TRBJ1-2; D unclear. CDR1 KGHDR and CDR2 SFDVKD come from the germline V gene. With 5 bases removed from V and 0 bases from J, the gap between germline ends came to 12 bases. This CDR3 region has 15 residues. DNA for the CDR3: TGTGCCACCAGTGGTCGCGGGGTAGCTAACTATGGCTACACCTTC. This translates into CATSGRGVANYGYTF.

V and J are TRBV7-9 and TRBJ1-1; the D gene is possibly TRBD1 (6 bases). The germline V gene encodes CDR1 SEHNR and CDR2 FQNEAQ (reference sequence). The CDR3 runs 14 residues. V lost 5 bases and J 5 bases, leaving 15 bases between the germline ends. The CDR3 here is CASSARTGITEAFF. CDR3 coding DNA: TGTGCCAGCAGCGCCCGAACAGGGATTACTGAAGCTTTCTTT.